Listed here are 18 T cell receptor beta chains from one sample, sequenced in a study of preoperative IRX-2 immunotherapy in early breast cancer. Profiling relied on immunoSEQ multiplex PCR, and the TCRdb table lists in-frame clones only, not all of them. The profile shows 35,000 to 55,000 clones, about 95% of them singletons. The sample's treatment: preoperative locoregional IRX-2 cytokine immunotherapy. The sequencing here drew on tumor tissue, taken after IRX-2 immunotherapy. The receptors stem from a human donor with breast cancer.

The chain carries TRBV19 and TRBJ2-7; D not resolved. The CDR3 covers 13 residues. The germline CDR1 and CDR2 sequences are LNHDA and SQIVND (reference sequence). The ends were cut back, 1 base at V and 3 bases at J, with 7 bases in the middle. CDR3 sequence reads: CASSIGPSYEQYF. The CDR3 nucleotides are TGTGCCAGTAGTATAGGGCCTAGCTACGAGCAGTACTTC. Full variable domain (rest looked up from reference TRBV19 and TRBJ2-7): DGGITQSPKYLFRKEGQNVTLSCEQNLNHDAMYWYRQDPGQGLRLIYYSQIVNDFQKGDIAEGYSVSREKKESFPLTVTSAQKNPTAFYLCASSIGPSYEQYFGPGTRLTVT.

V is TRBV7-2 and J is TRBJ2-7, with D perhaps TRBD1 (5 bases). V lost 7 bases, J lost 9 bases, and 16 bases lay in between. Looked up from germline, CDR1 is SGHTA and CDR2 is FQGNSA. CDR3 length: 12 amino acids. The CDR3 protein is CASTTGDSRQYF. CDR3 DNA sequence: TGTGCCAGCACCACCGGTGACAGTAGGCAGTACTTC. Filled out from reference TRBV7-2 and TRBJ2-7, the complete variable domain reads GAGVSQSPSNKVTEKGKDVELRCDPISGHTALYWYRQSLGQGLEFLIYFQGNSAPDKSGLPSDRFSAERTGGSVSTLTIQRTQQEDSAVYLCASTTGDSRQYFGPGTRLTVT.

The chain is built from TRBV5-4 and TRBJ2-7; TRBD1 is a possible D gene (6 bases). This CDR3 is built from 14 residues. The V and J ends lost 2 bases and 2 bases respectively, with 11 bases between them. Germline V gene lookup returns CDR1 SGHNT and CDR2 YYREEE (reference sequence). The CDR3 loop is CASSFETGPYEQYF. In DNA, the CDR3 is TGTGCCAGCAGCTTCGAGACAGGCCCCTACGAGCAGTACTTC.

V and J are TRBV18 and TRBJ2-7; 7 bases are shared with TRBD1. Germline V gene sequence: CDR1 KGHSH, CDR2 LQKENI. The junction had 9 bases not matched to a gene; V was cut back by 3 bases and J by 4 bases. The CDR3 extends over 15 amino acids. The CDR3 DNA is TGTGCCAGCTCACCCCCTGACAGGGTTTGGTACGAGCAGTACTTC. This gives the protein CASSPPDRVWYEQYF.

The chain carries TRBV15 and TRBJ1-2, with no clear D. The CDR3 has 14 amino acids. V was clipped by 2 bases and J by 8 bases, with 15 bases between them. Germline V lookup: CDR1 LNHNV, CDR2 YYDKDF (reference sequence). DNA of the CDR3: TGTGCCACCAGCAGATCGGATCTCAGAAGGGGCTACACCTTC. It specifies CATSRSDLRRGYTF.

The chain is built from TRBV18 and TRBJ2-5; 10 bases map to TRBD1. V shed 5 bases and J 5 bases; nucleotides not matched to a gene: 8. Germline CDR1 is KGHSH and CDR2 is LQKENI. CDR3 size: 15 residues. DNA of the CDR3: TGTGCCAGCTCAACGGACAGGGGGTCAGGGGAGACCCAGTACTTC. It codes for CASSTDRGSGETQYF.

The rearrangement uses TRBV7-3 and TRBJ2-5; D not resolved. The CDR3 totals 13 residues. With 1 base removed from V and 1 base from J, the gap between germline ends came to 4 bases. The germline CDR1 and CDR2 sequences are SGHTA and FQGTGA. CDR3 bases: TGTGCCAGCAGCTTAAGGCCCCAAGAGACCCAGTACTTC. Translated: CASSLRPQETQYF.

CDR3 bases: TGCAGCGCTGTACCAGGACAAGCCAATGAGCAGTTCTTC. This translates into CSAVPGQANEQFF. The chain combines TRBV29-1 with TRBJ2-1; the D gene is possibly TRBD1 (5 bases). V lost 7 bases, J lost 6 bases, and 16 bases lay in between. The V gene's germline CDR1 is SQVTM and CDR2 ANQGSEA. CDR3 length equals 13 residues.

The genes are TRBV14 and TRBJ2-7, with 10 bases lining up with TRBD1. This CDR3 comprises 15 residues. Germline values: CDR1 SGHDN, CDR2 FVKESK. The V gene end was trimmed by 4 bases and the J gene end by 0 bases; junction bases not matched to a gene: 3. The CDR3 sequence: CASSLWTGGSYEQYF. CDR3 DNA sequence: TGTGCCAGCAGCCTTTGGACAGGGGGCTCCTACGAGCAGTACTTC.

This sequence joins TRBV2 and TRBJ2-2; unclear D gene. The CDR3 sequence is 13 residues long. CDR1 and CDR2 (germline): SNHLY, FYNNEI. Trimming took 4 bases from V and 7 from J, leaving 10 bases between them. CDR3 nucleotide sequence: TGTGCCAGCAGTGCGGTATGGGGCGGGGAGCTGTTTTTT. Its protein product is CASSAVWGGELFF.

This sequence joins TRBV10-1 and TRBJ1-6, with D possibly TRBD1 on 6 matching bases. Germline V gives CDR1 WNHNN, CDR2 SYGVQD (reference sequence). V was clipped by 3 bases and J by 7 bases, with 16 bases between them. The CDR3 totals 16 residues. The CDR3 loop reads CASSEVQGDGNSPLHF. CDR3 sequence (DNA): TGCGCCAGCAGTGAAGTACAGGGAGACGGGAATTCACCCCTCCACTTT.

CDR3 DNA: TGTGCCAGTAGTATCCGGGGTGACACTGAAGCTTTCTTT. This encodes CASSIRGDTEAFF. The chain joins TRBV19 to TRBJ1-1; no clear D gene. Trimming shortened V by 3 bases and J by 3 bases, and 8 bases separated the two germline ends. CDR1 and CDR2 from the germline V gene are LNHDA and SQIVND (reference sequence). This CDR3 is built from 13 residues.

J is TRBJ2-5 and V is TRBV27, with 8 bases that match TRBD2. CDR3 length: 13 amino acids. The trim removed 7 bases at V and 4 bases at J, leaving 5 bases unmatched. Germline CDR1 MNHEY, CDR2 SMNVEV (reference sequence). The DNA of the CDR3 is TGTGCCAGCACGGGGGGGAGTCTAGAGACCCAGTACTTC. Translating gives CASTGGSLETQYF.

This clone was seen only once. The V gene is TRBV7-6, the J gene TRBJ2-6, with D uncertain. Trimming took 0 bases from V and 3 from J, leaving 9 bases between them. The CDR3 totals 16 residues. The germline V gene has CDR1 SGHVS and CDR2 FNYEAQ. CDR3 coding DNA: TGTGCCAGCAGCTTAGCGGCGCGTGTTGGGGCCAACGTCCTGACTTTC. It codes for CASSLAARVGANVLTF.

The chain uses TRBV5-4 and TRBJ2-7; 7 nucleotides line up with TRBD2. V was clipped by 5 bases and J by 6 bases; unmatched bases: 11. The CDR3 extends over 14 amino acids. Germline lookup yields CDR1 SGHNT and CDR2 YYREEE (reference sequence). The CDR3 loop reads CASRTSVRAIEQYF. The CDR3 DNA sequence: TGTGCCAGCAGAACTAGCGTTCGAGCCATCGAGCAGTACTTC. Drawing the rest from reference TRBV5-4 and TRBJ2-7, the complete variable domain is ETGVTQSPTHLIKTRGQQVTLRCSSQSGHNTVSWYQQALGQGPQFIFQYYREEENGRGNFPPRFSGLQFPNYSSELNVNALELDDSALYLCASRTSVRAIEQYFGPGTRLTVT.

The J gene is TRBJ1-4, the V gene TRBV7-2; possible D gene TRBD1, 5 bases. The CDR3 runs to 14 residues. The germline CDR1 and CDR2 sequences are SGHTA and FQGNSA. V was clipped by 3 bases and J by 7 bases, with 12 bases between them. The CDR3 sequence: CASSLRQGGEKLFF. The DNA of the CDR3 is TGTGCCAGCAGCTTGCGGCAGGGTGGTGAAAAACTGTTTTTT. The whole variable domain, remainder taken from reference TRBV7-2 and TRBJ1-4, is GAGVSQSPSNKVTEKGKDVELRCDPISGHTALYWYRQSLGQGLEFLIYFQGNSAPDKSGLPSDRFSAERTGGSVSTLTIQRTQQEDSAVYLCASSLRQGGEKLFFGSGTQLSVL.

The chain couples TRBV28 to TRBJ2-7; TRBD1 matches at 11 bases. This CDR3 has 17 residues. The junction had 13 bases not matched to a gene; V was cut back by 6 bases and J by 3 bases. The germline CDR1 and CDR2 sequences are MDHEN and SYDVKM. The CDR3 region is CASSPGQGARLYYEQYF. CDR3 bases: TGTGCCAGCAGCCCCGGACAGGGGGCGCGTCTTTACTACGAGCAGTACTTC. The full variable domain, its missing parts supplied by reference TRBV28 and TRBJ2-7, is DVKVTQSSRYLVKRTGEKVFLECVQDMDHENMFWYRQDPGLGLRLIYFSYDVKMKEKGDIPEGYSVSREKKERFSLILESASTNQTSMYLCASSPGQGARLYYEQYFGPGTRLTVT.

This sequence joins TRBV7-9 and TRBJ2-5, with TRBD1 identical over 7 bases. The V gene's germline CDR1 is SEHNR and CDR2 FQNEAQ (reference sequence). Trimming at V came to 5 bases and at J to 2 bases, leaving 8 bases not matched to a gene. The CDR3 spans 15 residues. In DNA, the CDR3 is TGTGCCAGCAGCCGTTGGACAGGTCTTCAAGAGACCCAGTACTTC. This encodes CASSRWTGLQETQYF.